The present T cell receptor (beta chain) was sequenced within a study of CD8 T cells in Susac syndrome (dated by TCRdb to 2018 to 2020). Broadly, across the study: Whether CD8+ T cell activation and differentiation in Susac syndrome was antigen driven was tested using repertoire sequencing. Paper-wide results and their limitations: The study acknowledged that relatively few individuals were included in the TCR sequencing and HLA analysis.

The junction shows trimming of 6 bases on V and 0 bases on J, plus 9 bases between the germline ends. The CDR3 covers 13 residues, taking in both the cysteine and the phenylalanine. Only the CDR3 DNA stays, 39 bases, in frame from base 1. The germline V gene (reference sequence) provides CDR1 MNHEY and CDR2 SMNVEV. Of note for this clonotype: What antigen it recognizes has not been identified. No base qualities exist here, and no much larger clone lies one base off it.

RNA was extracted using the RNeasy kit, and about 0.45 to 1 ug of the RNA was reverse transcribed with random hexamers. TCR beta CDR3 regions were amplified with the immunoSEQ multiplex PCR assay covering 54 Vbeta and 13 Jbeta segments. Bias from PCR amplification was corrected by using a synthetic template baseline for primer optimization and for computational correction. Per the authors' processing: Only productive sequences were kept, with reads annotated to V, D and J genes according to IMGT and analyzed in immunoSEQ Analyzer. Clonality was calculated as one minus the Shannon entropy normalized by log2 of the number of productive unique sequences. Public and private clones were assessed among the 100 most prevalent clones of each patient and control. A clone was defined as Susac-specific if it was absent from the healthy and MS cohorts, from 1052 published viral clones and from other ImmuneACCESS disease sequences. The public reads were reprocessed in TCRdb via fastp at Q25 and MiXCR, keeping in-frame beta chains. Each CDR3 protein appears once, grouped with its most common genes and DNA. It is TCRdb's table, rather than the study itself, that gives the V and J calls and clone size. For this sample the table gives approximately 150,000 distinct CDR3 sequences, of which roughly 94% were detected only once. Over 0.07% of the sample goes to the ten largest clones.

High-throughput TCR beta sequencing profiled peripheral blood CD8+ and CD4+ T cells from healthy donors, Susac syndrome patients and multiple sclerosis patients. Healthy donors were included as age- and sex-matched controls. CD8+ TEMRA cells were enriched by FACS, while bulk CD8+ and CD4+ T cells were purified by magnetic negative isolation. Blood was collected in EDTA tubes and processed within 24 hours, with PBMCs isolated through density gradient centrifugation. PBMCs intended for TCR sequencing were cryopreserved in liquid nitrogen and were subsequently thawed in a 37 degrees C water bath. A purity of at least 90% was achieved for sorted or isolated CD4+, CD8+ and CD8+ TEMRA cells.

The source material was CD4+ T cells from PBMCs. The V and J segments used are TRBV27 and TRBJ2-7; TRBD2 is a possible D gene, resting on 5 matching bases. This receptor was taken from a human donor in good health. The nucleotide sequence reads TGTGCCAGCAGGGCGGGTGGCTCCTACGAGCAGTACTTC. Its protein reads: CASRAGGSYEQYF.